Listed below are T cell receptor beta chains from one sample, sequenced in a study of blood T cell repertoires in COVID-19. Libraries were prepared by immunoSEQ multiplex PCR; TCRdb keeps only in-frame clonotypes and omits some of them. The sample comprises approximately 300,000 clones, approximately 84% of which are singletons, and 8% to 13% rests with the top ten. Sequencing was carried out using PBMCs or T cells enriched from blood (not recorded which). The receptors here all came from a woman between 18 and 30 years old who had recovered from COVID-19. Both conserved end residues are part of each CDR3. D genes are given only for firm matches. Some rows mark clone size as missing; the rest say once, few, many or name a class of expanded clone.

j_call cdr3_length clone_size v_call d_call cdr3_nt cdr3_aa
TRBJ1-1 12 once TRBV5-6 NA TGTGCCAGCAGCTTAATACGGACTGAAGCTTTCTTT CASSLIRTEAFF
TRBJ2-2 13 NA TRBV14 NA TGTGCCAGCAGCCTCCAACTATACGGGGAGCTGTTTTTT CASSLQLYGELFF
TRBJ1-1 17 NA TRBV10-3 NA TGTGCCATCAGTGAGTCAAGGGGCAAACGCCCGAACACTGAAGCTTTCTTT CAISESRGKRPNTEAFF
TRBJ1-6 17 NA TRBV5-1 TRBD1 TGCGCCAGCAGCACCGACCTATCGACAGGGTTGAATTCACCCCTCCACTTT CASSTDLSTGLNSPLHF
TRBJ1-2 14 NA TRBV7-9 NA TGTGCCAGCAGCTACAATGCGGGGGGCTCTGGCTACACCTTC CASSYNAGGSGYTF
TRBJ2-3 17 NA TRBV28 NA TGTGCCAGCAGTTCCCTTCTGTCACAGGAAGGGGTAGATACGCAGTATTTT CASSSLLSQEGVDTQYF
TRBJ2-7 17 NA TRBV28 TRBD1 TGTGCCAGCTCATTCTTACCTTCCGGACAGGGGGCCCACGAGCAGTACTTC CASSFLPSGQGAHEQYF
TRBJ1-1 15 few TRBV5-1 NA TGCGCCAGCAGCCCCCGTGAGGGTATGAACACTGAAGCTTTCTTT CASSPREGMNTEAFF
TRBJ2-1 12 NA TRBV7-6 TRBD1 TGTGCCAGCAGCCCAGGGGGCGTGGGGCAGTTCTTC CASSPGGVGQFF
TRBJ2-5 13 NA TRBV21-1 NA TGTGCCAGCAGCCTCTTGATCGGAGAGACCCAGTACTTC CASSLLIGETQYF
TRBJ2-3 16 NA TRBV7-2 TRBD2 TGTGCCAGCAGCCCCAGACTAGCGGGCAGCACAGATACGCAGTATTTT CASSPRLAGSTDTQYF
TRBJ1-1 12 NA TRBV2 NA TGTGCCAGCAGTCATCTGACAGGTGAAGCTTTCTTT CASSHLTGEAFF
TRBJ2-5 13 NA TRBV7-3 NA TGTGCCAGCAGCTTAGGCAGAGCGGAGACCCAGTACTTC CASSLGRAETQYF
TRBJ1-5 20 once TRBV7-7 TRBD1 TGTGCCAGCAGCTTAGTGCCGGGACAGGGGAGGATTCGGCGCAATCAGCCCCAGCATTTT CASSLVPGQGRIRRNQPQHF
TRBJ1-3 10 NA TRBV29-1 NA TGCAGCGTTGAGGACAGCACCATATATTTT CSVEDSTIYF
TRBJ2-1 12 once TRBV5-6 TRBD2 TGTGCCAGTGTTGCGCGGGGGAATGAGCAGTTCTTC CASVARGNEQFF
TRBJ2-7 15 NA TRBV3-1/TRBV3-2 TRBD1 TGTGCCAGCAGCCAAGGGGACAGTCTCTCCTACGAGCAGTACTTC CASSQGDSLSYEQYF
TRBJ1-1 15 once TRBV5-1 TRBD1 TGCGCCAGCAGCTTGGAGGGGACAGTGGTCCCTGAAGCTTTCTTT CASSLEGTVVPEAFF
TRBJ2-1 17 NA TRBV2 TRBD2 TGTGCCAGCATGGGGACTAGCGGGAGTGCCCCTTACAATGAGCAGTTCTTC CASMGTSGSAPYNEQFF
TRBJ1-2 16 NA TRBV15 NA TGTGCCACCAGCAAGGGGGTAACAGGGAGGGACTATGGCTACACCTTC CATSKGVTGRDYGYTF
TRBJ1-2 15 NA TRBV7-8 NA TGTGCCAGCAGCTTTACAGACGGTTATAACTATGGCTACACCTTC CASSFTDGYNYGYTF
TRBJ2-1 13 NA TRBV6-4 NA TGTGCCAGCAGTGATACTAGCACTAATGAGCAGTTCTTC CASSDTSTNEQFF
TRBJ1-5 18 NA TRBV25-1 NA TGTGCCAGCAGTGAAAAAGAAGACAGATCCTATAGCAATCAGCCCCAGCATTTT CASSEKEDRSYSNQPQHF
TRBJ2-5 17 NA TRBV6-9 TRBD2 TGTGCCAGCAGTTACCCAGGGACTAGCGGTGATGAAGAGACCCAGTACTTC CASSYPGTSGDEETQYF
TRBJ1-5 12 NA TRBV29-1 NA TGCAGCGTCTCGGGGTCGTTTGGGCCCCAGCATTTT CSVSGSFGPQHF
TRBJ2-3 15 NA TRBV11-2 TRBD1 TGTGCCAGCAGCTTGTTGGACAGGGCGACAGATACGCAGTATTTT CASSLLDRATDTQYF
TRBJ1-2 13 NA TRBV19 NA TGTGCCAGTAGTCCCCGAGGGAGCTATGGCTACACCTTC CASSPRGSYGYTF
TRBJ1-1 19 once TRBV28 TRBD1 TGTGCCAGCAGGAAACCCCGGGCGGGACAGGGGGTCGTGGACACTGAAGCTTTCTTT CASRKPRAGQGVVDTEAFF
TRBJ2-7 13 NA TRBV28 NA TGTGCCAGCAGGCTACAGGGTTCCTACGAGCAGTACTTC CASRLQGSYEQYF
TRBJ2-7 13 NA TRBV10-3 NA TGTGCCATCAGTGTGAGACTAGGAGACGAGCAGTACTTC CAISVRLGDEQYF
TRBJ1-5 14 NA TRBV6-5 NA TGTGCCAGCAGTACCGACAGTAGCAATCAGCCCCAGCATTTT CASSTDSSNQPQHF
TRBJ1-1 14 NA TRBV19 NA TGTGCCAGTAGTACCCCGGGACACTCCAATGAAGCTTTCTTT CASSTPGHSNEAFF
TRBJ1-4 14 NA TRBV6-4 TRBD1 TGTGCCAGCAGCCCGACAGGGACTAATGAAAAACTGTTTTTT CASSPTGTNEKLFF
TRBJ1-6 13 few TRBV19 TRBD1 TGTGCCAGTAGTGAAGACAGGGACTCACCCCTCCACTTT CASSEDRDSPLHF
TRBJ1-1 14 many TRBV5-1 NA TGCGCCACCGACCTACCGGGACAGAACACTGAAGCTTTCTTT CATDLPGQNTEAFF
TRBJ1-2 14 NA TRBV11-2 TRBD1 TGTGCCAGCAGCCCTAACAGGGGCGGCTATGGCTACACCTTC CASSPNRGGYGYTF
TRBJ2-3 16 few TRBV7-9 TRBD2 TGTGCCAGCAGCTTAGCACTAGCGGGTGGTCAAGATACGCAGTATTTT CASSLALAGGQDTQYF
TRBJ2-7 15 NA TRBV5-4 TRBD1 TGTGCCAGCAGCCGCGGGGACAGGGTTTTCGGCGAGCAGTACTTC CASSRGDRVFGEQYF
TRBJ1-2 11 NA TRBV28 NA TGTGCCAGCCAGGACTACTATGGCTACACCTTC CASQDYYGYTF
TRBJ1-1 12 once TRBV5-1 NA TGCGCCAGCAGCTTGCAGGGGTCTGAAGCTTTCTTT CASSLQGSEAFF
TRBJ2-3 15 NA TRBV19 TRBD2 TGTGCCAGTAGCACACCGGCGGGAGAGTCAGATACGCAGTATTTT CASSTPAGESDTQYF
TRBJ1-1 15 NA TRBV9 TRBD1 TGTGCCAGCAGCTTCCGGGACAGCATGAACACTGAAGCTTTCTTT CASSFRDSMNTEAFF
TRBJ1-3 17 NA TRBV7-6 NA TGTGCCAGCAGCTTAGCCGGGACGGGACACTCTGGAAACACCATATATTTT CASSLAGTGHSGNTIYF